Each of the 10 T cell receptor beta chains below was sequenced from the same sample in a study of technical replicates of blood from a few donors. Sequencing used immunoSEQ multiplex PCR; TCRdb keeps in-frame clones, though not all of them. This sample has nearly 80,000 clones, with 92% found just once. Material: T cells isolated from PBMCs. These TCRs come from a human donor in good health.

This chain links TRBV27 with TRBJ2-2; possibly TRBD2 for D (6 bases). This CDR3 region has 13 residues. V lost 11 bases and J lost 1, with 11 bases in between. Germline CDR1 is MNHEY and CDR2 is SMNVEV (reference sequence). CDR3 bases: TGTGCCGTGGGGGACTGGAACACCGGGGAGCTGTTTTTT. Its protein product is CAVGDWNTGELFF.

As for this clone: Other nucleotide sequences in the sample specify the same CDR3. This chain connects TRBV14 to TRBJ2-3, with D tentatively TRBD1 (5 bases). The V end was cut by 4 bases, the J end by 6 bases, with 8 bases between. CDR3 size: 12 residues. Germline V gene lookup returns CDR1 SGHDN and CDR2 FVKESK. The CDR3 nucleotides are TGTGCCAGCAGCCCAAGGGGCGATACGCAGTATTTT. Protein product: CASSPRGDTQYF.

The rearrangement joins TRBV11-2 to TRBJ1-3; no firm D call. Germline values: CDR1 SGHAT, CDR2 FQNNGV. V lost 3 bases to trimming and J lost 4 bases, with 7 bases between them. The CDR3 has 13 residues. This CDR3 reads CASSFHQGNTIYF. CDR3 nucleotides: TGTGCCAGCAGCTTCCACCAGGGAAACACCATATATTTT.

This chain connects TRBV5-1 to TRBJ2-3; a weak D match, TRBD2 (6 bases). The CDR3 has 17 residues. The germline gives CDR1 SGHRS, CDR2 YFSETQ. The V end was cut by 0 bases, the J end by 0 bases, with 14 bases between. The CDR3 reads CASSLDPGLPSTDTQYF. The CDR3 DNA reads as TGCGCCAGCAGCTTGGATCCGGGACTCCCAAGCACAGATACGCAGTATTTT.

The rearrangement links TRBV11-2 to TRBJ1-2; TRBD1 might be the D (6 bases). The CDR3 is 15 residues long. Looked up from germline, CDR1 is SGHAT and CDR2 is FQNNGV. The ends were cut back, 2 bases at V and 1 base at J, with 11 bases in the middle. Here the CDR3 DNA reads TGTGCCAGCAGCTTAAATACAGGGCTTAACTATGGCTACACCTTC. It encodes CASSLNTGLNYGYTF.

Only one count was recorded for this clone. The rearrangement links TRBV19 to TRBJ2-3, with 7 bases that match TRBD1. V trimming: 4 bases; J trimming: 2 bases; junction bases outside the gene matches: 18. The germline V gene encodes CDR1 LNHDA and CDR2 SQIVND (reference sequence). There are 19 residues in the CDR3. DNA of the CDR3: TGTGCCAGTAGTAAAACAGGGGTCCGTCATAGCACCGTCACAGATACGCAGTATTTT. Its translation: CASSKTGVRHSTVTDTQYF.

This chain's CDR3 is CSAGEYEQFF. CDR3 nucleotides: TGCAGTGCTGGGGAGTACGAGCAGTTCTTC. V gene TRBV20-1 combines with J gene TRBJ2-1; tentative D call: TRBD2 (5 bases). The germline V and J ends were trimmed by 5 bases and 10 bases, with 9 bases remaining between them. The germline V gene has CDR1 DFQATT and CDR2 SNEGSKA (reference sequence). CDR3 length: 10 amino acids.

CDR3 loop: CASSLSGLVVDEQFF. The CDR3 bases are TGTGCCAGCAGCTTATCTGGACTAGTCGTCGATGAGCAGTTCTTC. V usage is TRBV7-2 and J usage is TRBJ2-1; the match to TRBD2 covers 7 bases. V gave up 2 bases and J gave up 8 bases; unmatched junction bases: 9. Germline V lookup: CDR1 SGHTA, CDR2 FQGNSA. The CDR3 length is 15 residues. The whole variable domain, remainder taken from reference TRBV7-2 and TRBJ2-1, is GAGVSQSPSNKVTEKGKDVELRCDPISGHTALYWYRQSLGQGLEFLIYFQGNSAPDKSGLPSDRFSAERTGGSVSTLTIQRTQQEDSAVYLCASSLSGLVVDEQFFGPGTRLTVL.

The chain combines TRBV6-5 with TRBJ2-2, with a tentative D call TRBD1 (5 bases). The germline V and J ends were trimmed by 10 bases and 0 bases, with 12 bases remaining between them. The CDR3 has 14 amino acids. Per germline, CDR1 MNHEY and CDR2 SVGAGI. CDR3 loop: CATIPTANTGELFF. CDR3 coding DNA: TGTGCCACTATCCCGACAGCGAACACCGGGGAGCTGTTTTTT.

The V gene is TRBV10-1, the J gene TRBJ2-7; perhaps TRBD2 as D (6 bases). The length of the CDR3 is 17 residues. Germline V CDR1 and CDR2: WNHNN, SYGVQD (reference sequence). Deletions cut 0 bases from V and 5 bases from J, with 20 bases between. CDR3 residues: CASSESRAGNAYHEQYF. The CDR3, as DNA: TGCGCCAGCAGTGAGTCTAGGGCGGGAAACGCCTACCACGAGCAGTACTTC.